These 27 T cell receptor beta chains originate from one sample sequenced in a study of T cells in Graves' hyperthyroidism and ophthalmopathy. Amplified regions were TCR beta CDR3 sequences from RNA transcripts. A set of HTBI primers served as the primers for a first-round RT-PCR of the TCR CDR3. TCRdb independently ran MiXCR on the multiplex PCR reads; one entry per CDR3 protein. The data show under 700,000 distinct CDR3 sequences, roughly a sixth seen once. The sequenced sample consisted of blood. Receptors were obtained from a woman under 30 with Graves' hyperthyroidism.

The chain is built from TRBV4-1 and TRBJ1-2, with TRBD1 identical over 10 bases. The CDR3 covers 17 residues. Germline trimming cut 6 bases from V and 4 bases from J; bases unmatched to any gene: 14. Per germline, CDR1 MGHRA and CDR2 YSYEKL. CDR3 amino acids: CASRNPTGGLSSYGYTF. The CDR3 nucleotides read TGCGCCAGCAGGAACCCGACAGGGGGCCTTTCTAGCTATGGCTACACCTTC.

This clonotype has only a few counts. The chain links TRBV6-1 to TRBJ2-1, with 9 bases identical to TRBD1. Trimming took 7 bases from V and 8 from J; bases not matched to a gene: 12. The CDR3 covers 15 residues. The germline V gene encodes CDR1 MNHNS and CDR2 SASEGT. In nucleotides, the CDR3 is TGTGCCAGCACCCACCCCGGGACAGGGTCCCATGAGCAGTTCTTC. Amino acid sequence: CASTHPGTGSHEQFF.

The V gene is TRBV29-1, the J gene TRBJ1-2; 8 nucleotides agree with TRBD1. This CDR3 contains 13 residues. Germline V gene sequence: CDR1 SQVTM, CDR2 ANQGSEA. The V gene end was trimmed by 6 bases and the J gene end by 6 bases; junction bases not matched to a gene: 9. CDR3 amino acids: CSVDAGGANGYTF. In DNA form, the CDR3 reads TGCAGCGTAGATGCAGGGGGCGCTAATGGCTACACCTTC.

The chain couples TRBV7-9 to TRBJ1-5; D uncertain. This CDR3 has 17 residues. The V end lost 1 base, the J end lost 9 bases, and 22 bases lay between the germline ends. CDR1 is SEHNR and CDR2 is FQNEAQ in the germline V gene (reference sequence). The CDR3 DNA reads TGTGCCAGCAGCTTAGGGTCGGGCAGCCCCTATGCGGCGCCCCAGCATTTT. It codes for CASSLGSGSPYAAPQHF.

This clonotype was recorded many times. The CDR3: CASSGPGTMGDGYTF. For the CDR3, the DNA is TGCGCCAGCAGCGGACCCGGGACGATGGGCGATGGCTACACCTTC. The rearrangement joins TRBV5-1 to TRBJ1-2; D possibly corresponds to TRBD1 (5 bases). Trimming removed 4 bases from V and 6 bases from J, with 19 bases in between. The germline CDR1 and CDR2 sequences are SGHRS and YFSETQ. The CDR3 is 15 amino acids.

A note on this clonotype: The germline gene is not matched at one end of the junction; a read error may be the cause. CDR3 in DNA: TGTGCTAGCAGCTTAGCGAAAGAGGGACAGGGGGTTCCAGGGGACTATGGCTACACCTTC. This gives the protein CASSLAKEGQGVPGDYGYTF. The chain has TRBV7-7 and TRBJ1-2, with 11 nucleotides matching TRBD1. This CDR3 contains 20 residues. The germline CDR1 and CDR2 sequences are SSHAT and FNYEAQ (reference sequence).

With respect to this clonotype: A read error may be the cause here, since a much bigger clone is one base away. The chain joins TRBV5-1 to TRBJ2-7; TRBD2 matches at 9 bases. The V segment lost 4 bases and the J segment 0 bases; nucleotides outside the gene matches: 8. This CDR3 has 16 residues. Germline values: CDR1 SGHRS, CDR2 YFSETQ. As DNA, the CDR3 is TGCGCCAGCAGCCGGGGACTAGCCCCGAGCTCCTACGAGCAGTACTTC. This translates into CASSRGLAPSSYEQYF.

This clonotype was seen only a few times. It is unclear where the CDR3 begins or ends on the DNA, so no DNA is shown, and the CDR3 is as TCRdb lists it. This sequence joins TRBV20-1 and TRBJ2-2. The V gene's germline CDR1 is DFQATT and CDR2 SNEGSKA (reference sequence). The CDR3 spans 11 amino acids, including both terminal residues. The CDR3 loop reads CSARRAGELFF.

J is TRBJ1-1 and V is TRBV19; 7 positions match TRBD1. Germline V gene lookup returns CDR1 LNHDA and CDR2 SQIVND (reference sequence). The CDR3 runs 14 residues. Trimming removed 3 bases from V and 5 bases from J; junction bases left unmatched: 6. CDR3 sequence reads: CASSITGVETEAFF. DNA of the CDR3: TGTGCCAGTAGTATTACAGGGGTGGAAACTGAAGCTTTCTTT.

As to this clonotype: Being one base from a much bigger clone, this may be a read error. The rearrangement uses TRBV13 and TRBJ2-5; 10 bases match TRBD2. Germline lookup yields CDR1 PRHDT and CDR2 FYEKMQ (reference sequence). The CDR3 consists of 16 residues. CDR3 loop: CASSQGLAVEQETPYF. The DNA of the CDR3 is TGTGCCAGCAGCCAAGGACTAGCGGTTGAACAAGAGACCCCGTACTTC.

This chain connects TRBV2 to TRBJ2-2; 10 nucleotides align to TRBD1. Germline CDR1 reads SNHLY; CDR2 reads FYNNEI. The J segment lost 4 bases and the V segment lost 6 bases, leaving 23 bases of the junction unmatched. This CDR3 has 21 amino acids. The chain's CDR3 is CASRFRTATDRGPRGTGELFF. The DNA for the CDR3 is TGTGCCAGCAGATTTAGGACCGCCACAGACAGGGGGCCCCGAGGCACCGGGGAGCTGTTTTTT.

There are many counts of this clonotype. The chain has TRBV12-3 or TRBV12-4 and TRBJ2-7; 14 positions agree with TRBD2. With 2 bases clipped from V and 3 bases from J, the junction kept 21 bases outside the gene matches. CDR3 size: 22 residues. CDR3 sequence: CASSLFWQRPTSGRVLHYEQYF. CDR3 in DNA: TGTGCCAGCAGTTTATTTTGGCAGAGACCGACTAGCGGGAGGGTACTTCACTACGAGCAGTACTTC.

This clonotype was seen repeatedly, ten times or more. The J gene is TRBJ1-4, the V gene TRBV30; 9 bases match TRBD1. After removal of 8 bases from V and 6 bases from J, the junction contained 1 base not matched to a gene. CDR3 length: 11 residues. Germline CDR1 is GTSNPN and CDR2 is SVGIG (reference sequence). The DNA for the CDR3 is TGTGCCGGGACAGGGTATGAAAAACTGTTTTTT. Translation: CAGTGYEKLFF.

The genes are TRBV5-1 and TRBJ1-4; 7 bases are shared with TRBD1. The CDR3 contains 15 residues. Trimming at V came to 7 bases and at J to 1 base, leaving 7 bases not matched to a gene. The germline V gene has CDR1 SGHRS and CDR2 YFSETQ. CDR3 in amino acids: CASSETGRTNEKLFF. The DNA of the CDR3 is TGCGCCAGCTCAGAGACAGGGAGAACTAATGAAAAACTGTTTTTT.

This clonotype was counted at least ten times. The CDR3 coding sequence is TGCGCCAGCAGCCTACAGGGGGGCTCCTACGAGCAGTACTTC. As protein: CASSLQGGSYEQYF. This chain links TRBV4-1 with TRBJ2-7, with 8 bases that match TRBD1. The CDR3 is 14 residues long. Germline CDR1 reads MGHRA; CDR2 reads YSYEKL. J was trimmed by 0 bases and V by 4 bases; bases with no gene match: 2.

The sample holds a few counts of this clonotype. The rearrangement uses TRBV30 and TRBJ1-2, with TRBD1 as a possible D gene (5 bases). Germline V gene lookup returns CDR1 GTSNPN and CDR2 SVGIG (reference sequence). The CDR3 totals 13 residues. The germline V and J ends were trimmed by 0 bases and 7 bases, with 12 bases remaining between them. The CDR3 here is CAWSVEGPTGYTF. CDR3 DNA sequence: TGTGCCTGGAGTGTGGAGGGGCCGACTGGCTACACCTTC. The whole variable domain, filled in from reference TRBV30 and TRBJ1-2, reads SQTIHQWPATLVQPVGSPLSLECTVEGTSNPNLYWYRQAAGRGLQLLFYSVGIGQISSEVPQNLSASRPQDRQFILSSKKLLLSDSGFYLCAWSVEGPTGYTFGSGTRLTVV.

This clonotype was counted at least ten times. The genes are TRBV12-3 or TRBV12-4 and TRBJ1-5, with a weak D call TRBD1 (6 bases). The germline V and J ends were trimmed by 6 bases and 4 bases, with 10 bases remaining between them. CDR3 length equals 13 residues. This CDR3 is CASRRQENQPQHF. In nucleotides, the CDR3 is TGTGCCAGCAGACGACAGGAAAATCAGCCCCAGCATTTT.

The gene calls are TRBV12-3 or TRBV12-4 and TRBJ2-5; the match to TRBD1 covers 7 bases. This CDR3 is 13 amino acids long. J was trimmed by 10 bases and V by 0 bases; bases with no gene match: 5. This CDR3 reads CASSLAEDRDQYF. CDR3 nucleotides: TGTGCCAGCAGTTTAGCCGAAGACAGGGACCAGTACTTC.

This clonotype was seen at least ten times. The CDR3 spells CASSSTGTLNSPLHF. For the CDR3, the DNA is TGCGCCAGCAGCTCAACAGGCACCCTAAATTCACCCCTCCACTTT. This chain links TRBV5-1 with TRBJ1-6, with D maybe TRBD1 (5 bases). The CDR3 runs 15 residues. Germline V CDR1 and CDR2: SGHRS, YFSETQ. The V and J ends lost 3 bases and 7 bases respectively, with 14 bases between them.

About this clonotype: A clone one base away is much larger, so this may be a read error. The genes are TRBV13 and TRBJ2-7, with 8 positions matching TRBD1. The germline gives CDR1 PRHDT, CDR2 FYEKMQ (reference sequence). The CDR3 extends over 15 amino acids. V was pared by 5 bases and J by 2 bases, with 8 bases of the junction left unmatched. CDR3 residues: CASSPQGAGPYEQYF. The DNA of the CDR3 is TGTGCCAGCAGCCCCCAGGGGGCAGGGCCCTACGAGCAGTACTTC.

In its sample, this clonotype was seen a few times. The rearrangement uses TRBV18 and TRBJ2-5; 7 bases match TRBD1. The V gene's germline CDR1 is KGHSH and CDR2 LQKENI. Germline trimming cut 4 bases from V and 5 bases from J; bases unmatched to any gene: 10. This CDR3 comprises 15 residues. CDR3 coding DNA: TGTGCCAGCTCACTCGGGCCCGACAGGGTCGAGACCCAGTACTTC. Translation: CASSLGPDRVETQYF.

This clonotype appeared many times. The chain has TRBV20-1 and TRBJ2-1; 7 nucleotides align to TRBD2. There are 17 residues in the CDR3. V dropped 0 bases and J dropped 7; count of bases not matched to a gene: 15. The germline gives CDR1 DFQATT, CDR2 SNEGSKA (reference sequence). This chain's CDR3 is CSARDFLAGDLGNEQFF. CDR3 nucleotide sequence: TGCAGTGCTAGAGATTTCTTGGCGGGAGATTTGGGGAATGAGCAGTTCTTC.

V gene TRBV2 combines with J gene TRBJ1-2; no reliable D call. Trimming pared 6 bases from V and 8 bases from J, leaving 16 bases between. Germline loops: CDR1 SNHLY, CDR2 FYNNEI. The CDR3 extends over 13 amino acids. CDR3 coding DNA: TGTGCCAGCAGCCCACCGGTCCCAAGAGGCTACACCTTC. Its translation: CASSPPVPRGYTF.

This clonotype was counted ten times or more. The genes are TRBV15 and TRBJ2-1, with D possibly matching TRBD2 (5 bases). Germline V gene data show CDR1 as LNHNV and CDR2 as YYDKDF (reference sequence). V was pared by 3 bases and J by 4 bases, with 7 bases between. The CDR3 length is 13 residues. The CDR3 region is CATSSGIYNEQFF. As DNA, the CDR3 is TGTGCCACCAGCAGCGGGATTTACAATGAGCAGTTCTTC.

The chain employs TRBV29-1 and TRBJ2-5, with D hard to call. This CDR3 has 16 residues. Germline CDR1 SQVTM, CDR2 ANQGSEA. With 5 bases removed from V and 0 bases from J, the gap between germline ends came to 19 bases. The CDR3 DNA follows: TGCAGCGTTCAACAACGACTTGACTGGTACCAAGAGACCCAGTACTTC. It translates to CSVQQRLDWYQETQYF.

This clonotype was seen more than once but under ten times. The V and J genes are TRBV5-1 and TRBJ2-6; possible D gene TRBD1, 6 bases. This CDR3 is 18 amino acids long. Germline V gives CDR1 SGHRS, CDR2 YFSETQ. V lost 2 bases and J 0 bases, leaving 15 bases between the germline ends. CDR3 region: CASSLTGPRSSGANVLTF. CDR3 coding DNA: TGCGCCAGCAGCTTAACAGGGCCCCGGAGCTCTGGGGCCAACGTCCTGACTTTC.

The V call is TRBV4-1, the J call TRBJ2-7; D is undetermined. Germline values: CDR1 MGHRA, CDR2 YSYEKL. Trimming left V 0 bases short and J 2 bases short, with 11 bases between. This CDR3 comprises 15 residues. CDR3 in DNA: TGCGCCAGCAGCCAAGATCCCGGGCGGACCTACGAGCAGTACTTC. Its translation: CASSQDPGRTYEQYF.